The clone carrying this T cell receptor (beta chain) turned up a few times. Researchers report immunoSEQ v3.0 was run at survey level. Method: immunoSEQ multiplex PCR; TCRdb's copy keeps in-frame clones and lacks some. The data show about 16,000 clones, with about 81% seen just once and about 13% held by the top ten. The data belong to a study of long-term antiretroviral therapy in people with HIV. Germline CDR1 is SGHVS and CDR2 is FQNEAQ. The CDR3 totals 15 residues. Trimming cost V 5 bases and J 10 bases, with 23 bases left between them. The TCR was taken from a woman aged 40-49 years with HIV. The chain has TRBV7-8 and TRBJ1-1, with D perhaps TRBD1 (6 bases). The input for sequencing was unsorted PBMCs, taken about 3.2 years after starting antiretroviral therapy. DNA for the CDR3: TGTGCCAGCAGCCCCTACACTGGGGACGAAGGGGGAGCTTTCTTT. It specifies CASSPYTGDEGGAFF.